This TCR beta chain comes out of a study of blood T cell repertoires in COVID-19. The ends were cut back, 3 bases at V and 1 base at J, with 10 bases in the middle. The CDR3 sequence is 13 residues long. The germline V gene has CDR1 GTSNPN and CDR2 SVGIG (reference sequence). Researchers sorted participants into cohorts using their self-reported clinical history. The repertoire was sequenced with immunoSEQ multiplex PCR; TCRdb's copy has only in-frame clones and lacks some. The top ten hold around 0.86% of the sample, which has about 370,000 clones, about nine tenths seen once. The specimen was PBMCs or T cells enriched from blood (not recorded which). The TCR was taken from a middle-aged woman who had been exposed to COVID-19. The J gene is TRBJ2-7, the V gene TRBV30, with D maybe TRBD2 (5 bases). In DNA form, the CDR3 reads TGTGCCTGGAGGAGGTCGGGGTCCTACGAGCAGTACTTC. Translated: CAWRRSGSYEQYF.